The source of this TCR beta chain is a study of cytomegalovirus exposure and HLA in healthy donors. PCR involved 60 Vbeta and 13 Jbeta primers. Sequenced by immunoSEQ multiplex PCR; TCRdb stores in-frame clones only, minus some. Among 85,000 to 100,000 clones listed, 78% were seen once. Germline V gene lookup returns CDR1 MNHEY and CDR2 SVGAGI. The CDR3 spans 13 residues. The V end was cut by 7 bases, the J end by 4 bases, with 12 bases between. Overall study results and limits: Presence/absence analyses assumed roughly uniform sequencing depth across donors. According to the study, approximately 150 TCR beta chains were cytomegalovirus-associated. The sole available immune exposure information was CMV serostatus.

Concerning this clone itself: The antigen remains undetermined.

The gene calls are TRBV6-5 and TRBJ2-3; tentatively, D is TRBD2 (5 bases). Sequencing was carried out using PBMCs. The TCR comes from an older woman in good health and CMV-seronegative. The CDR3 nucleotides read TGTGCCAGCATAGGAACGGAGGCAGATACGCAGTATTTT. This sequence encodes CASIGTEADTQYF.